This T cell receptor (beta chain) is from a study of cytomegalovirus exposure and HLA in healthy donors. Concerning this clone itself: Its antigen is as yet unknown.

Researchers ran the PCR with 60 Vbeta and 13 Jbeta primers. Assay used: immunoSEQ multiplex PCR; TCRdb lists only in-frame clones, some missing. Here the sample table reports fewer than 150,000 clones. Trimming removed 5 bases at V and 4 bases at J, with 9 bases between. This CDR3 is built from 13 residues. CDR1 is SGHTA, CDR2 FQGTGA, per germline. Study-wide results and caveats: Another analysis was done later, and it associated roughly 15,000 TCR beta sequences with HLA alleles at 0.05 false discovery rate. Analysis was carried out at a later point, and it linked a missense DCLRE1C variant to TCR beta V- and J-gene trimming.

The sample comprised PBMCs. The clonotype comes from a man aged 35-49 years in good health and CMV-seronegative. The rearrangement uses TRBV7-3 and TRBJ2-1; perhaps TRBD2 as D (5 bases). CDR3 coding DNA: TGTGCCAGCAGCCCGGGGATTTACAATGAGCAGTTCTTC. Protein product: CASSPGIYNEQFF.